Following are 4 T cell receptor beta chains from one sample sequenced in a study of cytomegalovirus exposure and HLA in healthy donors. Primers: 60 Vbeta forward and 13 Jbeta reverse. Sequencing used immunoSEQ multiplex PCR; TCRdb keeps in-frame clones, though not all of them. The sample has around 33,000 clones; 44% are singletons. Specimen: PBMCs. Every receptor here comes from a woman in her fifties or sixties in good health and CMV-seronegative.

V gene TRBV5-3 combines with J gene TRBJ2-1, with TRBD1 identical over 9 bases. TRBV5-3 is identified as an open reading frame with a role that is uncertain. The ends lost 4 bases at V and 6 bases at J; junction bases unmatched: 8. The CDR3 has 15 amino acids. The DNA for the CDR3 is TGTGCCAGAAGCAATGGGGACAGGGTTCGCAATGAGCAGTTCTTC. Translated: CARSNGDRVRNEQFF.

This clone showed up just a few times. The genes are TRBV7-2 and TRBJ1-1; D is possibly TRBD1 (5 bases). The ends were cut back, 5 bases at V and 2 bases at J, with 18 bases in the middle. There are 16 residues in the CDR3. Germline V lookup: CDR1 SGHTA, CDR2 FQGNSA. CDR3 DNA: TGTGCCAGCAGCCCCGCGGAGGGGAGGGTAAACACTGAAGCTTTCTTT. It codes for CASSPAEGRVNTEAFF.

The chain recombines TRBV5-1 with TRBJ1-1; TRBD1 matches 7 bases. The CDR3 covers 14 residues. The germline V gene has CDR1 SGHRS and CDR2 YFSETQ. Trimming removed 0 bases from V and 4 bases from J; junction bases left unmatched: 3. The CDR3 spells CASSLEQGRTEAFF. The DNA of the CDR3 is TGCGCCAGCAGCTTGGAACAGGGGCGCACTGAAGCTTTCTTT.

A few counts support this clone. This chain joins TRBV5-1 and TRBJ1-1; no firm D call. The CDR3 extends over 15 amino acids. Trimming pared 0 bases from V and 1 base from J, leaving 10 bases between. CDR1 and CDR2 from the germline V gene are SGHRS and YFSETQ. The CDR3 sequence: CASSLGDFSNTEAFF. CDR3 nucleotide sequence: TGCGCCAGCAGCTTGGGAGACTTTTCGAACACTGAAGCTTTCTTT.